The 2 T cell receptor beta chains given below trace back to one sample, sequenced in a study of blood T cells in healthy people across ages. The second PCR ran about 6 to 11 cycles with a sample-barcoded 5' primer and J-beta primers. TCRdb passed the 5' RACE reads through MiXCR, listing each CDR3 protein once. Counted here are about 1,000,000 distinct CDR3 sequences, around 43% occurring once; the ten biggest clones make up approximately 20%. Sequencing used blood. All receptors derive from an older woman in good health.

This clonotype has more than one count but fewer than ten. The CDR3 nucleotides are TGTGCCAGCGGACAGGGGACCACTAATGAAAAACTGTTTTTT. Amino acids: CASGQGTTNEKLFF. This chain uses TRBV7-2 with TRBJ1-4; TRBD1 matches 9 bases. Germline CDR1 is SGHTA and CDR2 is FQGNSA. The CDR3 is made up of 14 amino acids. V shed 8 bases, J shed 2 bases, and the junction held 3 bases outside the gene matches.

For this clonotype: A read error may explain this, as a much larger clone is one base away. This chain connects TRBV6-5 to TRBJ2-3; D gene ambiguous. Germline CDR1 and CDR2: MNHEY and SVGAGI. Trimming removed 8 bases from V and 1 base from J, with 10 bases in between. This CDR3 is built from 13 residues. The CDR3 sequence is CASEGAGTDTQYF. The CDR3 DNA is TGTGCCAGCGAAGGAGCAGGCACAGATACGCAGTATTTT.